These T cell receptor beta chains were read from a single sample in a study of blood T cells in healthy people across ages. TCRdb re-called the 5' RACE reads through MiXCR, storing one row per CDR3 protein. The sample lists roughly 1 million distinct CDR3 sequences; 25% were seen once. These data were likewise used in another study, on T cells of mothers and their children.

The source material was blood. The receptor set was obtained from a girl aged 2 to 10 in good health. Each CDR3 is given with its conserved first and last residue. D genes are given only for firm matches. Clone size appears in some rows only: once, few, many, or a class for an expanded clone.

j_call clone_size v_call d_call cdr3_aa cdr3_nt
TRBJ2-3 NA TRBV3-1 NA CASSQAPGADTQYF TGTGCCAGCAGCCAAGCTCCAGGGGCAGATACGCAGTATTTT
TRBJ2-1 few TRBV6-5 NA CASSYTGQISNEQFF TGTGCCAGCAGCTACACTGGACAGATAAGCAATGAGCAGTTCTTC
TRBJ1-1 NA TRBV27 TRBD1 CASSLFGTAEAFF TGTGCCAGCAGTTTATTCGGGACAGCCGAAGCTTTCTTT
TRBJ2-3 few TRBV28 TRBD2 CASSLSASGSTDTQYF TGTGCCAGCAGTTTGTCGGCTAGCGGGAGCACAGATACGCAGTATTTT
TRBJ1-1 NA TRBV29-1 TRBD1 CSVGQVEAFF TGCAGCGTGGGACAGGTCGAAGCTTTCTTT
TRBJ2-4 NA TRBV7-9 TRBD2 CASSPIGTSGNTLKNIQYF TGTGCCAGCAGCCCTATTGGGACTAGCGGGAATACCCTCAAAAACATTCAGTACTTC
TRBJ2-1 NA TRBV7-2 NA CASSLVLVADEQFF TGTGCCAGCAGCTTAGTATTAGTGGCGGATGAGCAGTTCTTC
TRBJ1-1 NA TRBV7-9 NA CASGEGARTEALF TGTGCCAGCGGGGAAGGGGCTCGGACTGAAGCTCTCTTT
TRBJ2-2 NA TRBV7-8 TRBD2 CASTPRRGGTGELFF TGTGCCAGCACCCCGAGGCGGGGGGGCACCGGGGAGCTGTTTTTT
TRBJ1-2 NA TRBV2 TRBD1 CASSMQGASGYTF TGTGCCAGCAGCATGCAGGGGGCGAGTGGCTACACCTTC
TRBJ1-2 NA TRBV7-6 NA CASGFGAVGYTF TGTGCCAGCGGGTTTGGAGCGGTGGGCTACACCTTC
TRBJ2-1 NA TRBV11-1 NA CASSYQGGRTNEQFF TGTGCCAGCAGCTACCAGGGTGGGCGAACGAATGAGCAGTTCTTC
TRBJ2-7 few TRBV11-2 TRBD2 CASSLGGGVHEQYF TGTGCCAGCAGCTTAGGGGGGGGAGTCCACGAGCAGTACTTC
TRBJ1-4 NA TRBV29-1 NA CSVEGIGEKLFF TGCAGCGTTGAAGGGATTGGTGAAAAACTGTTTTTT
TRBJ2-1 NA TRBV11-2 TRBD2 CASSLGAGVVQQFF TGTGCCAGCAGCTTAGGGGCGGGAGTGGTACAGCAGTTCTTC
TRBJ2-3 NA TRBV20-1 TRBD2 CSARARTSGVIDTQYF TGCAGTGCTAGAGCCAGGACTAGCGGGGTGATAGATACGCAGTATTTT
TRBJ2-7 few TRBV12-3/TRBV12-4 TRBD1 CASSLEGQGVYEQYF TGTGCCAGCAGTTTAGAGGGACAGGGGGTTTACGAGCAGTACTTC
TRBJ2-7 NA TRBV7-2 TRBD2 CASSLLAGDIYEQYF TGTGCCAGCAGCTTACTAGCGGGGGATATCTACGAGCAGTACTTC
TRBJ1-3 few TRBV3-1 NA CATANSGNTIYF TGCGCCACAGCCAACTCTGGAAACACCATATATTTT
TRBJ2-1 few TRBV28 NA CASSYGPGTDNEQFF TGTGCCAGCAGTTACGGCCCCGGGACCGACAATGAGCAGTTCTTC
TRBJ2-1 few TRBV29-1 NA CSVVVDGGLDEQFF TGCAGCGTTGTCGTTGACGGAGGACTGGATGAGCAGTTCTTC
TRBJ1-4 many TRBV7-9 NA CASSFGSEKLFF TGTGCCAGCAGCTTTGGGAGTGAAAAACTGTTTTTT
TRBJ2-4 few TRBV28 NA CASSPSSAGTKNIQYF TGTGCCAGCAGTCCCAGTTCGGCGGGAACCAAAAACATTCAGTACTTC
TRBJ2-5 few TRBV12-3/TRBV12-4 NA CASSSQQGIYQETQYF TGTGCCAGCAGTAGCCAGCAGGGGATTTACCAAGAGACCCAGTACTTC
TRBJ2-7 few TRBV7-2 NA CASSFADGTYEQYF TGTGCCAGCAGCTTCGCGGACGGTACCTACGAGCAGTACTTC
TRBJ1-2 NA TRBV3-1 NA CASSQDYTYGYTF TGTGCCAGCAGTCAAGACTACACCTATGGCTACACCTTC
TRBJ1-4 few TRBV5-1 NA CASSFSASEKLFF TGCGCCAGCAGCTTTTCGGCCAGTGAAAAACTGTTTTTT